This TCR beta chain was identified during a study of blood T cell repertoires in COVID-19. Study at large: Sites in the United States, Italy and Spain provided acute and convalescent COVID-19 samples.

Germline CDR1 and CDR2: MNHEY and SMNVEV (reference sequence). Trimming left V 5 bases short and J 8 bases short, with 16 bases between. The CDR3 runs 14 residues. Authors' methods: Amplification from reference gene primers served as the basis for estimated nucleated cell counts. Method: immunoSEQ multiplex PCR; TCRdb's copy keeps in-frame clones and lacks some. The V and J calls and clone size were taken over from that table, and D and trimming were inferred from the DNA. The sample contains about 200,000 clones, 80% to 95% of which appear only once. This clone was seen just once. This chain connects TRBV27 to TRBJ2-1, with D tentatively TRBD2 (5 bases). The specimen sequenced was peripheral blood. This clonotype was obtained from a man aged 50-60 years with acute or convalescent COVID-19. The CDR3 DNA is TGTGCCAGCAGTGACTTGGCTGGAGGCGATGAGCAGTTCTTC. This translates into CASSDLAGGDEQFF.